The T cell receptor beta chain under discussion was sequenced for a study of blood T cell repertoires in COVID-19. The CDR3 has 14 amino acids. Trimming removed 2 bases at V and 7 bases at J, with 11 bases between. Germline CDR1 and CDR2: SNHLY and FYNNEI. The table came from immunoSEQ multiplex PCR; TCRdb's copy has only in-frame clones and leaves some out. The table shows about 310,000 clones, with about 89% occurring only once. This clone came up once. This rearrangement joins TRBV2 to TRBJ1-4; no clear D gene. The TCR was taken from a woman aged 45-65 years who had recovered from COVID-19. The sample was peripheral blood. The CDR3 is CASSERGLGEKLFF. CDR3 DNA: TGTGCCAGCAGTGAAAGAGGGCTCGGTGAAAAACTGTTTTTT.